The rows below give T cell receptor beta chains drawn from one sample of a study of shared clonotypes between healthy human individuals. Sequencing used immunoSEQ multiplex PCR; TCRdb keeps in-frame clones, though not all of them. The sample comprises about 680,000 clones, around 90% of which are singletons, and 24% rests with the top ten. Material: naive CD8+ T cells sorted from blood. Receptors originate from a man aged 25 to 45 in good health. The CDR3 runs from the conserved cysteine through the conserved F or W. Each record gives: clone size, J gene, D gene, V gene, CDR3 protein, CDR3 DNA. A D gene is named only where the DNA matches it firmly. Rows may omit the clone size; those that give it use once, few, many or a size class.

size: .
J: TRBJ2-1
D: TRBD2
V: TRBV9
CDR3: CASSETSGSGDEQFF
DNA: TGTGCCAGCAGCGAAACTAGCGGGAGTGGGGATGAGCAGTTCTTC

size: .
J: TRBJ2-3
D: .
V: TRBV27
CDR3: CASSSSPANTDTQYF
DNA: TGTGCCAGCAGTTCGAGCCCAGCGAACACAGATACGCAGTATTTT

size: .
J: TRBJ2-7
D: TRBD2
V: TRBV10-2
CDR3: CASRTGTSGFYEQYF
DNA: TGCGCCAGCAGAACCGGGACTAGCGGTTTTTACGAGCAGTACTTC

size: .
J: TRBJ1-1
D: TRBD1
V: TRBV7-9
CDR3: CASRNRQGLTEAFF
DNA: TGTGCCAGCAGAAACCGACAGGGGCTGACTGAAGCTTTCTTT

size: .
J: TRBJ2-7
D: .
V: TRBV4-3
CDR3: CASSQDRGSFYEQYF
DNA: TGCGCCAGCAGCCAGGATCGGGGGAGTTTCTACGAGCAGTACTTC

size: .
J: TRBJ1-1
D: .
V: TRBV7-9
CDR3: CASSSGFDTEAFF
DNA: TGTGCCAGCAGCTCAGGGTTTGACACTGAAGCTTTCTTT

size: once
J: TRBJ2-1
D: TRBD2
V: TRBV7-9
CDR3: CASSEQKRGNNEQFF
DNA: TGTGCCAGCAGCGAACAAAAGCGGGGGAACAATGAGCAGTTCTTC

size: .
J: TRBJ2-3
D: .
V: TRBV18
CDR3: CASSPPIGADTQYF
DNA: TGTGCCAGCTCACCACCGATAGGGGCAGATACGCAGTATTTT

size: once
J: TRBJ2-7
D: TRBD2
V: TRBV28
CDR3: CASSSRTSGRARNYEQYF
DNA: TGTGCCAGCAGTTCCCGGACTAGCGGGAGGGCCAGAAACTACGAGCAGTACTTC

size: .
J: TRBJ2-7
D: TRBD2
V: TRBV19
CDR3: CASSSGIDEQYF
DNA: TGTGCCAGCAGTAGCGGGATAGACGAGCAGTACTTC

size: .
J: TRBJ2-7
D: .
V: TRBV28
CDR3: CASSSHGSSGTYEQYF
DNA: TGTGCCAGCAGTTCGCACGGATCATCGGGAACCTACGAGCAGTACTTC

size: .
J: TRBJ2-7
D: .
V: TRBV28
CDR3: CASSYRQGYEQYF
DNA: TGTGCCAGCAGTTATCGTCAGGGGTACGAGCAGTACTTC

size: .
J: TRBJ2-1
D: .
V: TRBV6-1
CDR3: CASSMDNLSYNEQFF
DNA: TGTGCCAGCAGCATGGACAACCTTTCCTACAATGAGCAGTTCTTC

size: .
J: TRBJ2-7
D: .
V: TRBV6-5
CDR3: CASSYVGGGSGEQYF
DNA: TGTGCCAGCAGTTACGTTGGCGGGGGCTCCGGCGAGCAGTACTTC

size: .
J: TRBJ2-1
D: TRBD1
V: TRBV2
CDR3: CASGTGGLYNEQFF
DNA: TGTGCCAGCGGGACAGGGGGCCTTTACAATGAGCAGTTCTTC

size: once
J: TRBJ1-5
D: .
V: TRBV5-5
CDR3: CASSKSKTGNQPQHF
DNA: TGTGCCAGCAGTAAATCGAAAACAGGCAATCAGCCCCAGCATTTT

size: .
J: TRBJ2-7
D: .
V: TRBV4-3
CDR3: CASSQGPFLGEQYF
DNA: TGCGCCAGCAGCCAAGGTCCATTTTTGGGAGAGCAGTACTTC

size: .
J: TRBJ1-4
D: TRBD1
V: TRBV27
CDR3: CASSLSAGGPNEKLFF
DNA: TGTGCCAGCAGTTTATCCGCAGGGGGACCTAATGAAAAACTGTTTTTT